The clone carrying this TCR beta chain was seen only a few times. Germline assignment: CDR1 MDHEN and CDR2 SYDVKM. The CDR3 is made up of 15 amino acids. V lost 6 bases, J lost 3 bases, and 14 bases lay in between. RNA transcripts served as the template for amplifying TCR beta CDR3 regions. The HTBI set primed first-round TCR CDR3 RT-PCR. From the multiplex PCR reads, TCRdb called clonotypes with MiXCR, one entry per CDR3 protein. The sample has hundreds of thousands of distinct CDR3 sequences, 17% seen once. This entry belongs to a study of T cells in Graves' hyperthyroidism and ophthalmopathy. Looking at the study overall: Upon initial diagnosis and before any treatment, peripheral blood was collected.

The PBMCs studied were ones that came from 10 ml fresh peripheral blood. The sequencing sample was made of blood. The chain uses TRBV28 and TRBJ2-2; possibly TRBD2 for D (5 bases). This receptor was identified in a woman between 18 and 29 years old with Graves' ophthalmopathy. The CDR3 sequence: CASRLSDYYTGELFF. CDR3 coding DNA: TGTGCCAGCAGGCTATCCGACTACTACACCGGGGAGCTGTTTTTT.